This section outlines one T cell receptor (beta chain) sequence together with its context. The CDR3 runs to 14 residues. Trimming shortened V by 4 bases and J by 3 bases, and 13 bases separated the two germline ends. CDR1 and CDR2 from the germline V gene are SGHDT and YYEEEE. TCRdb's table, derived via immunoSEQ multiplex PCR, lists solely in-frame clones and lacks some. Of 350,000 to 400,000 clones in the sample, approximately 88% were seen once. This entry belongs to a study of blood T cell repertoires in COVID-19. Study in general: Acute and convalescent COVID-19 specimens originated in the United States, Italy and Spain.

This rearrangement joins TRBV5-6 to TRBJ1-2; D remains unclear. The TCR originated in a woman aged 30 to 39 with COVID-19, enrolled during active disease. Source material: peripheral blood. The CDR3 bases are TGTGCCAGCAGCCCCGCGGGGAGAGACTATGGCTACACCTTC. Amino acid sequence: CASSPAGRDYGYTF.